The entry below describes one T cell receptor (beta chain). Its antigen is not known. TCRdb keeps only in-frame clones here, not all; method: immunoSEQ multiplex PCR. The sample holds over 85,000 clones, roughly 80% seen once. Time point noted: blood 4 weeks post-SBRT, at nephrectomy. The treatment: 15 Gy SBRT to primary tumor, nephrectomy 4 weeks later. Serial blood draws occurred at baseline and 2 and 4 weeks post-SBRT. This renal cell carcinoma was of the clear cell type. The data are from a study of radiation and T cells in renal cell carcinoma. The CDR3 spans 13 residues. Germline assignment: CDR1 GTSNPN and CDR2 SVGIG (reference sequence). V was trimmed by 4 bases and J by 5 bases, leaving 9 bases between them. General study results and limits: Pretreatment tumor biopsies were lacking, so baseline clonotypes are unknown.

The input for sequencing was blood, taken from a patient whose treatment included radiotherapy and nephrectomy. The rearrangement links TRBV30 to TRBJ1-6; no clear D gene. This receptor was taken from a man over 45 with renal cell carcinoma. CDR3 sequence: CAWNTADNSPLHF. The CDR3 DNA sequence: TGTGCCTGGAACACTGCTGATAATTCACCCCTCCACTTT. Filled out from reference TRBV30 and TRBJ1-6, the complete variable domain reads SQTIHQWPATLVQPVGSPLSLECTVEGTSNPNLYWYRQAAGRGLQLLFYSVGIGQISSEVPQNLSASRPQDRQFILSSKKLLLSDSGFYLCAWNTADNSPLHFGNGTRLTVT.